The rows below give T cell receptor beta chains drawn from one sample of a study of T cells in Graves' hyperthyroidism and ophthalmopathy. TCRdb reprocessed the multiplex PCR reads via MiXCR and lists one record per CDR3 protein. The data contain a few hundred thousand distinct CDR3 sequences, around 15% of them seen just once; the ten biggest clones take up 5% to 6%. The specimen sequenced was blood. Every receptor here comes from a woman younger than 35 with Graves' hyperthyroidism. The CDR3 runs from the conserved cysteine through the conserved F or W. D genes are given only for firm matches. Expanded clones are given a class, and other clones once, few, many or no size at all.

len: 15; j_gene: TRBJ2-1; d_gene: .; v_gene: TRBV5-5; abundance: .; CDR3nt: TGTGCCAGCGGGGGAATAGCGGCCTCCTACAATGAGCAGTTCTTC; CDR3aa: CASGGIAASYNEQFF
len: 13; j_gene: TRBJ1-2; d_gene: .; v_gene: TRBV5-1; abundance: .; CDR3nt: TGCGCCAGCAGCTTTGCGGCCGAGGGGGGCTACACCTTC; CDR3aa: CASSFAAEGGYTF
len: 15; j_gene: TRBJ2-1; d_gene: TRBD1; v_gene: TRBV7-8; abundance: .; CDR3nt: TGTGCCAGCAGCCCTTGGACAGGGGGTTCTGATGAGCAGTTCTTC; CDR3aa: CASSPWTGGSDEQFF
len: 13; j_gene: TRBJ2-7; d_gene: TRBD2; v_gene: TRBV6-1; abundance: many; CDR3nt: TGTGCCAGCAGTGAGGGAGGGCAGAACGAGCAGTACTTC; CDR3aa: CASSEGGQNEQYF
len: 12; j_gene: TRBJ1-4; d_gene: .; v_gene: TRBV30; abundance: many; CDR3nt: TGTGCCTGGAGTCGTTATAATGAAAAACTGTTTTTT; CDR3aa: CAWSRYNEKLFF
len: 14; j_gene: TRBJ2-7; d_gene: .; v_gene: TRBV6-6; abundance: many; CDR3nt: TGTGCCAGCAGTTACTCCGCAGATTCCTACGAGCAGTACTTC; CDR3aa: CASSYSADSYEQYF
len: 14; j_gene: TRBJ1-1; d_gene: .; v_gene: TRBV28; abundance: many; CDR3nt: TGTGCCAGCAGTCCTCCAGGTTTGAACACTGAAGCTTTCTTT; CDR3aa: CASSPPGLNTEAFF
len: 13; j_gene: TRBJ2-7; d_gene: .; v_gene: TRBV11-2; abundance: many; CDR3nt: TGTGCCAGCAGCTTAAGCGGTAAGTACGAGCAGTACTTC; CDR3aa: CASSLSGKYEQYF
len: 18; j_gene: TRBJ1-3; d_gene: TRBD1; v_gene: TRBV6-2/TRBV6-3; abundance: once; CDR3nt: TGTGCCAGCACCGGCCGGGACAGCGTATCGAGCTCTGGAAACACCATATATTTT; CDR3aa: CASTGRDSVSSSGNTIYF
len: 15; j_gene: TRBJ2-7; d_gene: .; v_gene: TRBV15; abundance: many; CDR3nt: TGTGCCACCAGCAGAGGTGGTATTTATCCCTACGAGCAGTACTTC; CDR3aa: CATSRGGIYPYEQYF
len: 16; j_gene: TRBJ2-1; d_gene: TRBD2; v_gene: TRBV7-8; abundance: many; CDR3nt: TGTGCCAGCGGGATCAAGCGGGAGGGTATAATGGATGAGCAGTTCTTC; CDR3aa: CASGIKREGIMDEQFF
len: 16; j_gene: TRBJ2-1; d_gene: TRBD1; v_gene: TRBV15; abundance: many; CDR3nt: TGTGCCACCAGCAGAGGAATGGACAGGGGGCTGAATGAGCAGTTCTTC; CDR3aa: CATSRGMDRGLNEQFF
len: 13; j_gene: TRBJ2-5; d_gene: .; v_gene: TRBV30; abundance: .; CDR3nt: TGTGCCTGGTCAGGGATAACTAGCCACAAACAGTACTTC; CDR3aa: CAWSGITSHKQYF
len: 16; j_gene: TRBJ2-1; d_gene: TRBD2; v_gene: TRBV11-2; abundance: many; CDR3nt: TGTGCCAGCAGCTTAGGGTGGCGGGAGAGGGGCAATGAGCAGTTCTTC; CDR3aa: CASSLGWRERGNEQFF
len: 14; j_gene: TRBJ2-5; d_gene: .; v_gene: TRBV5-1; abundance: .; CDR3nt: TGCGCCAGCAGCTTGAGCGCCCTGGGGAAGACCCAGTACTTC; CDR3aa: CASSLSALGKTQYF
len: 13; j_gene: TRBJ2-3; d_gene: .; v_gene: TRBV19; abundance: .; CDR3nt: TGTGCCAGTAGTATTGACAGAGGAGATACGCAGTATTTT; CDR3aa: CASSIDRGDTQYF
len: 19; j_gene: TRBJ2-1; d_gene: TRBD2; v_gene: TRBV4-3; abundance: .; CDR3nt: TGCGCCAGCAGCCAAGGGGCACTAGCGGGGGCAAGCTCCTACAATGAGCAGTTCTTC; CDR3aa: CASSQGALAGASSYNEQFF
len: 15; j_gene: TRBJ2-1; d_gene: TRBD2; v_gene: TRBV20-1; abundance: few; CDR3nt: TGCAGTGCTGATCGAATGACTAGCGGGAGTATTGAGCAGTTCTTC; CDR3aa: CSADRMTSGSIEQFF
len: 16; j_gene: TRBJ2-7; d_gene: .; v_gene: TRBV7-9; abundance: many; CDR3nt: TGTGCCAGCAGCTTAGAGGGCGCATTTCGGCTCTACGAGCAGTACTTC; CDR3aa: CASSLEGAFRLYEQYF
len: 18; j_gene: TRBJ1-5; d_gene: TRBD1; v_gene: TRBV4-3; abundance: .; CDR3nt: TGCGCCAGCAGCCAAGCGCAACAGGGGGCGTATAGCAATCAGCCCCAGCATTTT; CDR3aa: CASSQAQQGAYSNQPQHF
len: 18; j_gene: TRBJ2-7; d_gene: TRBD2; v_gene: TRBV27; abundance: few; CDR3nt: TGTGCCAGCAGTTTATCCTCTCTGGGACTAGCGGGAGAGGACGAGCAGTACTTC; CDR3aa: CASSLSSLGLAGEDEQYF
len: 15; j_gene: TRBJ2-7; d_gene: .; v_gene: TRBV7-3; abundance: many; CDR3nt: TGTGCCAGCAGCTTCCCTTTTAGGGGGATCTACGAGCAGTACTTC; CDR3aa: CASSFPFRGIYEQYF
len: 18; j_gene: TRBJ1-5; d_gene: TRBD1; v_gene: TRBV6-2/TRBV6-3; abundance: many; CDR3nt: TGTGCCAGCAGTTACACCCGGGACAGGCAAATTAGCAATCAGCCCCAGCATTTT; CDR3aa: CASSYTRDRQISNQPQHF
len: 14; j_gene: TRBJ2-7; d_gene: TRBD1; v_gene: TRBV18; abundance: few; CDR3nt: TGTGCCAGCTCACCCAAGGGACAGGGACGCGAGCAGTACTTC; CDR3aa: CASSPKGQGREQYF
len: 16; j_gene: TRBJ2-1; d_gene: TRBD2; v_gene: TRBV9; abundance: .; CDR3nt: TGTGCCAGCAGCGACGCTAGCGGGAGATCTTACAATGAGCAGTTCTTC; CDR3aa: CASSDASGRSYNEQFF
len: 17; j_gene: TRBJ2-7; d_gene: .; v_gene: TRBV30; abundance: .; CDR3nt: TGTGCCTGTCCTGTCAGTGGGTGGGGGACCGCTATTTACGAGCAGTACTTC; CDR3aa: CACPVSGWGTAIYEQYF
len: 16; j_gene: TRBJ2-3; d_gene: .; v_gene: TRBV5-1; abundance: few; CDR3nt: TGCGCCAGCAGGCATTGGGCGGGCCAGGTCACAGATACGCAGTATTTT; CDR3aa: CASRHWAGQVTDTQYF
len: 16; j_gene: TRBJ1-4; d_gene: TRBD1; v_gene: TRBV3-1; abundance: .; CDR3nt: TGTGCCAGCAGCCAAGTTGTCCGACAGGGGAGGGCAAAACTGTTTTTT; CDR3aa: CASSQVVRQGRAKLFF
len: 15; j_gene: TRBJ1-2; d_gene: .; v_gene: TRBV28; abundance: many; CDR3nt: TGTGCCAGCAGTTTATCCAGGGCGGGGTTTTACGGCTACACCTTC; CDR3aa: CASSLSRAGFYGYTF
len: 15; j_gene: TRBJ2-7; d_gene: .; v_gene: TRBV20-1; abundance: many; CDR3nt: TGCAGTGCTAGAGATTTTCCAAGTAACTCCTACGAGCAGTACTTC; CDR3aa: CSARDFPSNSYEQYF
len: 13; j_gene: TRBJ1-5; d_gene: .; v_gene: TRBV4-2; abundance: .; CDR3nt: TGTGCCAGCAGCCAAGTACCCAATCAGCCCCAGCATTTT; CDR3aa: CASSQVPNQPQHF
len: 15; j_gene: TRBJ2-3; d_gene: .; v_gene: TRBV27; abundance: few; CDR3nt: TGTGCCAGCAGTTTAGGCAGGGCCGGCGCAGATACGCAGTATTTT; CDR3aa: CASSLGRAGADTQYF
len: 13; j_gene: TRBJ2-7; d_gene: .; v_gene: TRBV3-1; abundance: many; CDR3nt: TGTGCCAGCAGCAGCAGCAAAACCTACGAGCAGTACTTC; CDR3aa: CASSSSKTYEQYF
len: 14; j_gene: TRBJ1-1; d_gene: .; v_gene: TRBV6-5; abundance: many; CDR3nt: TGTGCCAGCAGTTACTATGGACCGAACACTGAAGCTTTCTTT; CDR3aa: CASSYYGPNTEAFF
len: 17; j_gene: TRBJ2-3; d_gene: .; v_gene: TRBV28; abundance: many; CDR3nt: TGTGCCAGCAGTTTAAATCTGGGCCGGCAGCCCACAGATACGCAGTATTTT; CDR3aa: CASSLNLGRQPTDTQYF
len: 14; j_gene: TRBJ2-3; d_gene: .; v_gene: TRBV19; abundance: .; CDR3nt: TGTGCCAGTAGTATTTCGCGGAACACAGATACGCAGTATTTT; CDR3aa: CASSISRNTDTQYF
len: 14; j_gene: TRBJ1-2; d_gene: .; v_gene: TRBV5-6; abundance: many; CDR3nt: TGTGCCAGCAGCTTGGTGGGAACGGAATATGGCTACACCTTC; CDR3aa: CASSLVGTEYGYTF
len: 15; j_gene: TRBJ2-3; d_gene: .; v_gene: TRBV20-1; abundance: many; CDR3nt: TGCAGTGCTATGGGGTTAACGGAGAGCACAGATACGCAGTATTTT; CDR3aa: CSAMGLTESTDTQYF